This T cell receptor beta chain is from a study of regulatory T cells in long-lasting Graves disease. Study results and limitations: A limited number of samples was an acknowledged limitation.

HTBI primers from iRepertoire and Arm-PCR of CDR3 regions yielded the TCR beta libraries. TCRdb itself ran the multiplex PCR reads through MiXCR, one entry per CDR3 protein. The sample has hundreds of thousands of distinct CDR3 sequences; around an eighth are singletons. This clonotype was detected many times. What it binds is unknown. Time point given: newly diagnosed GD, antithyroid drugs for less than 3 months. RNA from PBMCs was the source of the TCR library. This CDR3 has 14 amino acids. V lost 0 bases to trimming and J lost 3 bases, with 9 bases between them. CDR1 is LGHDT and CDR2 is YNNKEL in the germline V gene (reference sequence). Separately, the same data were catalogued under a study of T cells in Graves' hyperthyroidism and ophthalmopathy.

The material was peripheral blood mononuclear cells (PBMCs), obtained at new diagnosis, from a patient treated with antithyroid drugs. The sequence derives from a man aged 25 to 45 with Graves disease. V is TRBV3-1 and J is TRBJ2-7, with a tentative D call TRBD2 (5 bases). CDR3 coding DNA: TGTGCCAGCAGCCAAGATCTACTAGACTACGAGCAGTACTTC. Residues: CASSQDLLDYEQYF.